These 15 T cell receptor beta chains were all obtained from the same sample, sequenced in a study of T cell responses to AZD1222 COVID-19 vaccine. Profiled with immunoSEQ multiplex PCR; TCRdb holds only in-frame clones, not every one. This repertoire shows some 200,000 clones, approximately 95% found once; its top ten account for about 3.9%. Here the sequenced sample was peripheral blood, taken on day 0 of AZD1222 vaccination. The receptors here all came from an adult in good health.

This chain links TRBV15 with TRBJ1-5; a possible D gene is TRBD1 (5 bases). Germline CDR1 reads LNHNV; CDR2 reads YYDKDF (reference sequence). The CDR3 spans 14 residues. V lost 5 bases, J lost 4 bases, and 12 bases lay in between. As DNA, the CDR3 is TGTGCCACCAGCGTAGTGACAGTAAATCAGCCCCAGCATTTT. Protein sequence: CATSVVTVNQPQHF.

This clone appeared once. The genes are TRBV5-4 and TRBJ2-1, with 8 bases fitting TRBD1. Germline trimming cut 2 bases from V and 3 bases from J; bases unmatched to any gene: 4. CDR3 length: 15 amino acids. In germline, CDR1 is SGHNT, CDR2 YYREEE (reference sequence). The CDR3 coding sequence is TGTGCCAGCAGCTTACCGGGGACAGGCTACAATGAGCAGTTCTTC. This sequence encodes CASSLPGTGYNEQFF.

V usage is TRBV5-3 and J usage is TRBJ1-1; maybe TRBD1 (5 bases). TRBV5-3 is flagged as an ORF with uncertain function. V gave up 1 base and J gave up 3 bases, with 16 bases separating them. This CDR3 has 16 amino acids. CDR3 in DNA: TGTGCCAGAAGCTTGACCAGGGCTCCCACTTACACTGAAGCTTTCTTT. It is translated as CARSLTRAPTYTEAFF.

The chain has TRBV5-6 and TRBJ1-3; D not resolved. Germline V gene sequence: CDR1 SGHDT, CDR2 YYEEEE. The CDR3 extends over 15 amino acids. V lost 2 bases and J 4 bases, leaving 13 bases between the germline ends. In nucleotides, the CDR3 is TGTGCCAGCAGCTTTTCCATCGCGGGAGGAAACACCATATATTTT. Its translation is CASSFSIAGGNTIYF.

As DNA, the CDR3 is TGTGCCAGCAGTTTCTTCACAGATACGCAGTATTTT. Its protein is CASSFFTDTQYF. The rearrangement uses TRBV28 and TRBJ2-3; D unresolved. The CDR3 is 12 amino acids. V lost 3 bases to trimming and J lost 2 bases, with 3 bases between them. Looked up from germline, CDR1 is MDHEN and CDR2 is SYDVKM.

The chain has TRBV10-3 and TRBJ1-1; perhaps TRBD1 as D (6 bases). Germline CDR1 is ENHRY and CDR2 is SYGVKD. V lost 6 bases and J lost 4, with 15 bases in between. The CDR3 runs to 14 residues. CDR3 region: CAIRGTTGGTEAFF. CDR3 coding DNA: TGTGCCATCAGGGGGACAACCGGAGGCACTGAAGCTTTCTTT.

The V call is TRBV5-1, the J call TRBJ1-1; no firm D call. The CDR3 is 14 residues long. Germline-derived CDR1 and CDR2 are SGHRS and YFSETQ. Trimming left V 0 bases short and J 5 bases short, with 11 bases between. CDR3 DNA sequence: TGCGCCAGCAGCTTGGGTGAAGTGGGGACTGAAGCTTTCTTT. It is translated as CASSLGEVGTEAFF.

In DNA, the CDR3 is TGTGCCACCAGCGCAAGACAGGGCCACACTGAAGCTTTCTTT. It is translated as CATSARQGHTEAFF. J is TRBJ1-1 and V is TRBV15, with 7 bases lining up with TRBD1. From germline, CDR1 is LNHNV and CDR2 YYDKDF (reference sequence). With V trimmed by 5 bases and J by 3 bases, 6 bases remained unmatched. The CDR3 runs to 14 residues. Together with reference TRBV15 and TRBJ1-1, the CDR3 gives the full variable domain: DAMVIQNPRYQVTQFGKPVTLSCSQTLNHNVMYWYQQKSSQAPKLLFHYYDKDFNNEADTPDNFQSRRPNTSFCFLDIRSPGLGDTAMYLCATSARQGHTEAFFGQGTRLTVV.

The chain combines TRBV10-2 with TRBJ1-1; D possibly corresponds to TRBD1 (5 bases). Germline V gene sequence: CDR1 WSHSY, CDR2 SAAADI. V lost 11 bases and J lost 0, with 13 bases in between. The CDR3 has 13 amino acids. The CDR3 is CAASLGVNTEAFF. The CDR3 bases are TGCGCCGCCTCCTTAGGGGTGAACACTGAAGCTTTCTTT.

The chain carries TRBV6-2 or TRBV6-3 and TRBJ2-1; no definite D call. Trimming cost V 4 bases and J 5 bases, with 12 bases left between them. This CDR3 has 14 residues. The germline CDR1 and CDR2 sequences are MNHEY and SVGEGT. Here the CDR3 reads CASSLGYQDNEQFF. CDR3 in DNA: TGTGCCAGCAGTTTAGGATACCAAGACAATGAGCAGTTCTTC.

This chain's CDR3 is CASSQDGGSGELFF. CDR3 sequence (DNA): TGTGCCAGCAGCCAAGATGGGGGATCCGGGGAGCTGTTTTTT. The chain recombines TRBV3-1 (or the pseudogene TRBV3-2) with TRBJ2-2, with D perhaps TRBD1 or TRBD2 (5 bases each). This CDR3 is built from 14 residues. Trimming removed 0 bases at V and 6 bases at J, with 8 bases between. Germline-derived CDR1 and CDR2 are LGHDT and YNNKEL (reference sequence).

The V and J genes are TRBV28 and TRBJ2-1, with 7 bases aligning to TRBD2. With V trimmed by 2 bases and J by 6 bases, 7 bases remained unmatched. The CDR3 extends over 15 amino acids. In germline, CDR1 is MDHEN, CDR2 SYDVKM. The CDR3 sequence is CASSLASGIVNEQFF. DNA for the CDR3: TGTGCCAGCAGTTTAGCCAGCGGGATTGTCAATGAGCAGTTCTTC. Full variable domain (rest looked up from reference TRBV28 and TRBJ2-1): DVKVTQSSRYLVKRTGEKVFLECVQDMDHENMFWYRQDPGLGLRLIYFSYDVKMKEKGDIPEGYSVSREKKERFSLILESASTNQTSMYLCASSLASGIVNEQFFGPGTRLTVL.

The CDR3 spells CAWSVSGGYTF. The CDR3, as DNA: TGTGCCTGGAGTGTATCTGGGGGCTACACCTTC. The chain uses TRBV30 and TRBJ1-2; D gene uncertain. The V end was cut by 0 bases, the J end by 8 bases, with 7 bases between. There are 11 residues in the CDR3. Germline CDR1 is GTSNPN and CDR2 is SVGIG (reference sequence). Looking up the rest from reference TRBV30 and TRBJ1-2 gives the full variable domain: SQTIHQWPATLVQPVGSPLSLECTVEGTSNPNLYWYRQAAGRGLQLLFYSVGIGQISSEVPQNLSASRPQDRQFILSSKKLLLSDSGFYLCAWSVSGGYTFGSGTRLTVV.

V usage is TRBV6-6 and J usage is TRBJ2-7; maybe TRBD2 (6 bases). The ends were cut back, 8 bases at V and 0 bases at J, with 14 bases in the middle. The CDR3 consists of 14 residues. Germline V gene data show CDR1 as MNHNY and CDR2 as SVGAGI (reference sequence). The CDR3 nucleotides are TGTGCCAGCGGGGGGTTTTCGGGCTCCTACGAGCAGTACTTC. The encoded protein is CASGGFSGSYEQYF.

The chain is built from TRBV11-3 and TRBJ2-1; possible D gene TRBD2, 5 bases. The CDR3 has 15 residues. Trimming stripped 1 base from V and 5 bases from J, with 12 bases between. The germline V gene has CDR1 SGHNT and CDR2 YENEEA. CDR3 residues: CASSLAGKFDNEQFF. The CDR3 coding sequence is TGTGCCAGCAGCTTAGCGGGAAAGTTTGACAATGAGCAGTTCTTC.